These 7 T cell receptor beta chains share one sample of origin, sequenced in a study of control samples from healthy donors and cancer patients. The repertoire was sequenced with immunoSEQ multiplex PCR; TCRdb's copy has only in-frame clones and lacks some. The sample holds 90,000 to 110,000 clones, around nine tenths seen once. Sequencing was performed on blood. These receptors came from a woman between 50 and 59 years old in good health.

The V call is TRBV18, the J call TRBJ1-3; D remains unclear. Trimming stripped 3 bases from V and 5 bases from J, with 5 bases between. Germline V CDR1 and CDR2: KGHSH, LQKENI. The CDR3 runs 12 residues. This chain's CDR3 is CASSPDRNTIYF. CDR3 DNA sequence: TGTGCCAGCTCACCCGACCGAAACACCATATATTTT. The full variable domain, rest sourced from reference TRBV18 and TRBJ1-3, is NAGVMQNPRHLVRRRGQEARLRCSPMKGHSHVYWYRQLPEEGLKFMVYLQKENIIDESGMPKERFSAEFPKEGPSILRIQQVVRGDSAAYFCASSPDRNTIYFGEGSWLTVV.

V is TRBV7-6 and J is TRBJ2-3; D not certain. Per germline, CDR1 SGHVS and CDR2 FNYEAQ. Trimming took off 4 bases at V and 1 base at J, with 12 bases between the two ends. The CDR3 is 15 amino acids. The CDR3 spells CASSSLGVGTDTQYF. For the CDR3, the DNA is TGTGCCAGCAGCTCCCTAGGAGTCGGCACAGATACGCAGTATTTT.

The sample holds a few counts of this clone. This chain connects TRBV7-9 to TRBJ1-1, with D unclear. The CDR3 totals 14 residues. The V gene lost 5 bases and the J gene lost 2 bases, with 12 bases spanning the gap. Germline lookup yields CDR1 SEHNR and CDR2 FQNEAQ (reference sequence). CDR3 protein: CASSTEGRNTEAFF. The CDR3 bases are TGTGCCAGCAGCACCGAGGGCCGAAACACTGAAGCTTTCTTT.

This sequence joins TRBV6-5 and TRBJ1-1, with TRBD1 matching 8 bases. The CDR3 spans 14 residues. V lost 6 bases and J lost 4; bases outside the gene matches: 7. The germline CDR1 and CDR2 sequences are MNHEY and SVGAGI. For the CDR3, the DNA is TGTGCCAGCAGGTTACAGGGGGAGAGCACTGAAGCTTTCTTT. Amino acids: CASRLQGESTEAFF.

The rearrangement uses TRBV15 and TRBJ1-4; no clear D. The germline V gene has CDR1 LNHNV and CDR2 YYDKDF (reference sequence). Trimming pared 1 base from V and 0 bases from J, leaving 9 bases between. The CDR3 length is 16 residues. The CDR3 here is CATSRGLTATNEKLFF. The CDR3 DNA follows: TGTGCCACCAGCAGAGGGCTGACTGCAACTAATGAAAAACTGTTTTTT.

This clone was picked up one time. The gene calls are TRBV18 and TRBJ1-3, with TRBD1 identical over 7 bases. V was pared by 2 bases and J by 0 bases, with 4 bases of the junction left unmatched. CDR3 length equals 16 residues. CDR1 KGHSH and CDR2 LQKENI come from the germline V gene. For the CDR3, the DNA is TGTGCCAGCTCACCAAGACAGGGAGACTCTGGAAACACCATATATTTT. Its protein is CASSPRQGDSGNTIYF.

The J gene is TRBJ1-1, the V gene TRBV7-2, with 7 bases matching TRBD1. CDR1 and CDR2 from the germline V gene are SGHTA and FQGNSA. The CDR3 runs 13 residues. V gave up 5 bases and J gave up 4 bases; unmatched junction bases: 4. Here the CDR3 DNA reads TGTGCCAGCAGCCCACACAGGGGCACTGAAGCTTTCTTT. Translated: CASSPHRGTEAFF.